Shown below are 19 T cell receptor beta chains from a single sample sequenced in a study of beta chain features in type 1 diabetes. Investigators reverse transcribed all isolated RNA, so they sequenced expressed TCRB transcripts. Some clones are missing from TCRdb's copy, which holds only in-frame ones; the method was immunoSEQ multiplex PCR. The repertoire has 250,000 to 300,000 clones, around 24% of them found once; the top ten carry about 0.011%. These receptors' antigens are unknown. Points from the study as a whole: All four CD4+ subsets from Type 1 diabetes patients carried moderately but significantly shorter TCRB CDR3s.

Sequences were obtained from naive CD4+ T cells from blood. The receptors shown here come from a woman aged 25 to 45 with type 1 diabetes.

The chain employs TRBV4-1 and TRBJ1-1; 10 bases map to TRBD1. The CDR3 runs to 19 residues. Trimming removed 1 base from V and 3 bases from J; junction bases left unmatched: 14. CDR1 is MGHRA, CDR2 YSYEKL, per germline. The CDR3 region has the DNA TGCGCCAGCAGCCAAGTCTTCATAATGGTGGGGACAGGGGACACTGAAGCTTTCTTT. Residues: CASSQVFIMVGTGDTEAFF.

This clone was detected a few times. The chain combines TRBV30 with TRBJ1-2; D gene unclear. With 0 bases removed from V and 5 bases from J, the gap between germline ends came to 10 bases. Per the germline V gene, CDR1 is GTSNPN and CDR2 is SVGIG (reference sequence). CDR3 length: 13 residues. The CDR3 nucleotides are TGTGCCTGGAGTGTACTGGGCAAATATGGCTACACCTTC. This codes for CAWSVLGKYGYTF.

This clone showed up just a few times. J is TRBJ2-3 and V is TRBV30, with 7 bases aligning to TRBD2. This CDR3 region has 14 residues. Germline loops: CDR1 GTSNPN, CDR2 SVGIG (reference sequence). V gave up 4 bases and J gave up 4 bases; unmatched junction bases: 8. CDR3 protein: CAWNGIAGPDTQYF. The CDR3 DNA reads TGTGCCTGGAACGGGATAGCGGGTCCAGATACGCAGTATTTT.

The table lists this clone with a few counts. This CDR3 reads CASSLERGTEAFF. In nucleotides, the CDR3 is TGCGCCAGCAGCTTGGAAAGGGGCACTGAAGCTTTCTTT. V gene TRBV5-1 combines with J gene TRBJ1-1; D is possibly TRBD1 (5 bases). Trimming took off 0 bases at V and 4 bases at J, with 7 bases between the two ends. CDR3 length: 13 residues. CDR1 and CDR2 from the germline V gene are SGHRS and YFSETQ. Complete variable domain (other parts from reference TRBV5-1 and TRBJ1-1): KAGVTQTPRYLIKTRGQQVTLSCSPISGHRSVSWYQQTPGQGLQFLFEYFSETQRNKGNFPGRFSGRQFSNSRSEMNVSTLELGDSALYLCASSLERGTEAFFGQGTRLTVV.

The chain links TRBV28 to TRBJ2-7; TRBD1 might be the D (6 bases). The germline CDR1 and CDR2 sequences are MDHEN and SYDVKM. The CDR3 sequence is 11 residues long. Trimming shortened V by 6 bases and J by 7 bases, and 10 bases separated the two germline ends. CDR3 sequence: CASRTGWEQYF. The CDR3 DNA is TGTGCCAGCAGAACAGGGTGGGAGCAGTACTTC.

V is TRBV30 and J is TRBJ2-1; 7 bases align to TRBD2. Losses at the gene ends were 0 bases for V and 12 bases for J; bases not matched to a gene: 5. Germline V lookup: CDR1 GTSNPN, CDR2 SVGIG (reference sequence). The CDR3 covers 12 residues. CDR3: CAWSVIGEGQFF. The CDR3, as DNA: TGTGCCTGGAGTGTAATCGGGGAGGGGCAGTTCTTC. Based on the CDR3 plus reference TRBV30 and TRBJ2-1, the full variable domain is SQTIHQWPATLVQPVGSPLSLECTVEGTSNPNLYWYRQAAGRGLQLLFYSVGIGQISSEVPQNLSASRPQDRQFILSSKKLLLSDSGFYLCAWSVIGEGQFFGPGTRLTVL.

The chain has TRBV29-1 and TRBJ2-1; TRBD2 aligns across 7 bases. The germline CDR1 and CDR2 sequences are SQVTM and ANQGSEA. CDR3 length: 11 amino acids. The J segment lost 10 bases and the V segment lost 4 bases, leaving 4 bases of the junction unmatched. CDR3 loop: CSVGQAGEQFF. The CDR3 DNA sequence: TGCAGCGTTGGTCAAGCGGGGGAGCAGTTCTTC.

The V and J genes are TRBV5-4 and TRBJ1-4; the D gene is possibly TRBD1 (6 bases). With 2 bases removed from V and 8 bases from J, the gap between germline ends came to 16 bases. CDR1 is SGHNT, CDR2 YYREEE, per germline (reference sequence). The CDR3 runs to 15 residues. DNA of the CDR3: TGTGCCAGCAGCTTTTCGACAGGTTTGAGCGAAAAACTGTTTTTT. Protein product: CASSFSTGLSEKLFF.

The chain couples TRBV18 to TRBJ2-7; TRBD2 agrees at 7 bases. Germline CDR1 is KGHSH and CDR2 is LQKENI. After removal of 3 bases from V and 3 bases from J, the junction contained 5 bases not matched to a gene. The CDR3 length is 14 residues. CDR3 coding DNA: TGTGCCAGCTCACCGAGCGGGGAGGTCTACGAGCAGTACTTC. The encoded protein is CASSPSGEVYEQYF.

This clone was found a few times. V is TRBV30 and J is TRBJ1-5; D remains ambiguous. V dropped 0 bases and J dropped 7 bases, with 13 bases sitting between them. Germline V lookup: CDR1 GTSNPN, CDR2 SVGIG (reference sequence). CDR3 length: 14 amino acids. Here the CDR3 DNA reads TGTGCCTGGAGTGTATCCCCTGGCGGACAGCCCCAGCATTTT. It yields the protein CAWSVSPGGQPQHF.

CDR3 nucleotides: TGTGCCAGCAGTGAATTCCGGTCTAGCGATTACAATGAGCAGTTCTTC. It codes for CASSEFRSSDYNEQFF. This chain uses TRBV25-1 with TRBJ2-1; D is perhaps TRBD2 (6 bases). The V and J ends lost 1 base and 4 bases respectively, with 14 bases between them. This CDR3 has 16 residues. Per the germline V gene, CDR1 is MGHDK and CDR2 is SYGVNS.

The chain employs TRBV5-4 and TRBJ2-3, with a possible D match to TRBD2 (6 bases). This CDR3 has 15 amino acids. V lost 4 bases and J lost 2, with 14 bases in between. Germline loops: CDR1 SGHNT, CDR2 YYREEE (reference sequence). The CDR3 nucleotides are TGTGCCAGCAGCGGAGGGACCTACAACACAGATACGCAGTATTTT. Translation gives CASSGGTYNTDTQYF.

CDR3 DNA: TGTGCCAGCAGCCAAGAGCCGGGAGGACTAGCGGGAGAGGATGAGCAGTTCTTC. Amino acid sequence: CASSQEPGGLAGEDEQFF. The chain is built from TRBV4-2 and TRBJ2-1, with 13 bases identical to TRBD2. Germline values: CDR1 LGHNA, CDR2 YNFKEQ. The length of the CDR3 is 18 residues. With 0 bases clipped from V and 8 bases from J, the junction kept 10 bases outside the gene matches.

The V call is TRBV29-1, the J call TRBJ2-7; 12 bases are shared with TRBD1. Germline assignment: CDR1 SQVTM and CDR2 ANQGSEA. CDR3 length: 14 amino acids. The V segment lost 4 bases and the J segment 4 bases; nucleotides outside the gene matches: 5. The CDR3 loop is CSVASGQGAYEQYF. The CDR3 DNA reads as TGCAGCGTTGCATCGGGACAGGGGGCGTACGAGCAGTACTTC.

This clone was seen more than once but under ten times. The CDR3 spells CASSNRRGFINEQFF. CDR3 bases: TGTGCCAGTAGTAATAGGCGCGGATTTATCAATGAGCAGTTCTTC. The gene calls are TRBV19 and TRBJ2-1; D not certain. Trimming shortened V by 4 bases and J by 6 bases, and 16 bases separated the two germline ends. The CDR3 is 15 residues long. The germline V gene encodes CDR1 LNHDA and CDR2 SQIVND (reference sequence).

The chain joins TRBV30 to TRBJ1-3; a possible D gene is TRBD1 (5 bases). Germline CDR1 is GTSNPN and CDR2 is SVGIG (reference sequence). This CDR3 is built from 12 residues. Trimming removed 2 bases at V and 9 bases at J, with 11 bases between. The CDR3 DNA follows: TGTGCCTGGAGTAAGGGGATTGCCACCATATATTTT. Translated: CAWSKGIATIYF. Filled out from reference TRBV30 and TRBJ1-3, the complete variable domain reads SQTIHQWPATLVQPVGSPLSLECTVEGTSNPNLYWYRQAAGRGLQLLFYSVGIGQISSEVPQNLSASRPQDRQFILSSKKLLLSDSGFYLCAWSKGIATIYFGEGSWLTVV.

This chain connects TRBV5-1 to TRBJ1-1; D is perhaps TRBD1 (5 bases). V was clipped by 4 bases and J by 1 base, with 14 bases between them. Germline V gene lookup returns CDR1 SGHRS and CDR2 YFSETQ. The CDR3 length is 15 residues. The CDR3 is CASSPFPGPNTEAFF. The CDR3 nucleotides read TGCGCCAGCAGCCCCTTTCCAGGGCCGAACACTGAAGCTTTCTTT.

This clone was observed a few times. CDR3 protein: CASSPRSSYEQYF. DNA for the CDR3: TGTGCCAGCAGTCCGAGGAGCTCCTACGAGCAGTACTTC. The chain joins TRBV27 to TRBJ2-7, with D uncertain. Trimming pared 5 bases from V and 0 bases from J, leaving 8 bases between. Germline CDR1 is MNHEY and CDR2 is SMNVEV (reference sequence). The CDR3 is made up of 13 amino acids.

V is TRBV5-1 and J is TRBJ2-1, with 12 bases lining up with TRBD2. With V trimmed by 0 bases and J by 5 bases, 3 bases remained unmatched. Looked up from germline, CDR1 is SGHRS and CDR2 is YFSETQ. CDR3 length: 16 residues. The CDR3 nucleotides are TGCGCCAGCAGCTTGGGGCCTAGCGGGAGGGACAATGAGCAGTTCTTC. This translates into CASSLGPSGRDNEQFF.